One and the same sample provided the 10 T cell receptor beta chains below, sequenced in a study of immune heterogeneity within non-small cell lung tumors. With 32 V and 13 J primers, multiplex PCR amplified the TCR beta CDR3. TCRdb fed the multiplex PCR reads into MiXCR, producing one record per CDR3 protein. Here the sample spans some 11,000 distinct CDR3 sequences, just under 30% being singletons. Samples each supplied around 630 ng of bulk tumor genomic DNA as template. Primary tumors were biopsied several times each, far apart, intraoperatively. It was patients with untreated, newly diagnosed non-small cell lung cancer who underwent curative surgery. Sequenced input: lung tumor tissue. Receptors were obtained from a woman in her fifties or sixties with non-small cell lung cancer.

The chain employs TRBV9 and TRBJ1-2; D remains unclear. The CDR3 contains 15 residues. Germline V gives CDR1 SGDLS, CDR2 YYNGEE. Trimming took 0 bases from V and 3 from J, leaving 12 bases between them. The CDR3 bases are TGTGCCAGCAGCGTAGGTCCGTGGGAGCACTATGGCTACACCTTC. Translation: CASSVGPWEHYGYTF. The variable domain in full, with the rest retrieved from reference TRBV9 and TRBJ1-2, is DSGVTQTPKHLITATGQRVTLRCSPRSGDLSVYWYQQSLDQGLQFLIQYYNGEERAKGNILERFSAQQFPDLHSELNLSSLELGDSALYFCASSVGPWEHYGYTFGSGTRLTVV.

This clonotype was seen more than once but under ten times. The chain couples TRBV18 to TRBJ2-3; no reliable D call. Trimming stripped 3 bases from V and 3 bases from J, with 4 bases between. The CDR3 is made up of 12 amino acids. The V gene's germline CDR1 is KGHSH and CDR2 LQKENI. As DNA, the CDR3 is TGTGCCAGCTCACCCAGGACAGATACGCAGTATTTT. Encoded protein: CASSPRTDTQYF.

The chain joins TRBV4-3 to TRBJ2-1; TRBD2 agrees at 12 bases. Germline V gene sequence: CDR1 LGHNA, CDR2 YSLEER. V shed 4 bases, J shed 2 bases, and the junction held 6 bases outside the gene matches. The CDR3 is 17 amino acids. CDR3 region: CASSPRLAGVTYNEQFF. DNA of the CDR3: TGCGCCAGCAGCCCCCGACTAGCGGGAGTAACCTACAATGAGCAGTTCTTC.

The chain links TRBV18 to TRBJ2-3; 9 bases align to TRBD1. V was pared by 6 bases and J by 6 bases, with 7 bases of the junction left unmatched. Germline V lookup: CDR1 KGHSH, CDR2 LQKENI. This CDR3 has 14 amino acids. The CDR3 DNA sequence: TGTGCCAGCTCCCCCGGGACAGGGACGGATACGCAGTATTTT. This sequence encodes CASSPGTGTDTQYF.

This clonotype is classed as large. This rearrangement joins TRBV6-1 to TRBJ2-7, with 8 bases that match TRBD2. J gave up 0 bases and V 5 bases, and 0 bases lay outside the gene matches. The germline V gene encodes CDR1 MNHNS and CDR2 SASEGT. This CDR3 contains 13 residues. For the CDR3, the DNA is TGTGCCAGCAGTCTAGCGGGCTCCTACGAGCAGTACTTC. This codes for CASSLAGSYEQYF.

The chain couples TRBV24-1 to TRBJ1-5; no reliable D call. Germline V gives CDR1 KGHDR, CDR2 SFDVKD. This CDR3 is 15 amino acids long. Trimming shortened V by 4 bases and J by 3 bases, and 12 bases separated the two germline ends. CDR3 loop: CATSESGRLNQPQHF. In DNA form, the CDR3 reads TGTGCCACCAGTGAGTCCGGACGGCTCAATCAGCCCCAGCATTTT.

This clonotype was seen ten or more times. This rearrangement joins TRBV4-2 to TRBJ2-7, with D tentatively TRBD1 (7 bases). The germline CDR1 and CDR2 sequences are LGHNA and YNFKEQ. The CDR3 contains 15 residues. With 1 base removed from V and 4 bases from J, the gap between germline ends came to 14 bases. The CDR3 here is CASSQVAEGAYEQYF. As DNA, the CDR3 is TGTGCCAGCAGCCAAGTAGCGGAGGGGGCTTACGAGCAGTACTTC.

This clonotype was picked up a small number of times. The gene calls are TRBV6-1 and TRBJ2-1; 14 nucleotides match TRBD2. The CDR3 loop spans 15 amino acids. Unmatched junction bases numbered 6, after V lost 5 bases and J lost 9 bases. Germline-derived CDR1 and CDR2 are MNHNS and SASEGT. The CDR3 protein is CASSQTSGRALEQFF. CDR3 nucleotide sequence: TGTGCCAGCAGTCAGACTAGCGGGAGGGCCCTTGAGCAGTTCTTC.

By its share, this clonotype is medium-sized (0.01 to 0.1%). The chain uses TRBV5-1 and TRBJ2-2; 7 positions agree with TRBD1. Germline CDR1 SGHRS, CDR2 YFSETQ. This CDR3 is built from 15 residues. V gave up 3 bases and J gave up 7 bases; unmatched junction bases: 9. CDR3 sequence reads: CASSYHGTDGGELFF. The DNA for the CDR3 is TGCGCCAGCAGCTACCACGGGACAGATGGCGGGGAGCTGTTTTTT.

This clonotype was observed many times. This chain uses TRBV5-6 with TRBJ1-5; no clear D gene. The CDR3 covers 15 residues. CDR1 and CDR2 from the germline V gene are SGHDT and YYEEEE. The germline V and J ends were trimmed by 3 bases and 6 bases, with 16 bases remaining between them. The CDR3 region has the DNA TGTGCCAGCAGCTCAACCGACGGAGCGGGTCAGCCCCAGCATTTT. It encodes CASSSTDGAGQPQHF.